These T cell receptor beta chains were read from a single sample in a study of blood T cells in healthy people across ages. Using its own MiXCR run on the 5' RACE reads, TCRdb lists one record per CDR3 protein. Here the sample spans about 800,000 distinct CDR3 sequences, more than 20% being singletons. These data were also reused for a study on T cells of mothers and their children.

Sequenced material: blood. These receptors all stem from a boy aged 10-17 years in good health. Each CDR3 is given with its conserved first and last residue. A D gene is named only where the DNA matches it firmly. The size of a clone is reported for some rows only, either as once, few or many, or as a class for expanded clones.

D gene,clone size,V gene,J gene,CDR3 DNA,CDR3 protein
TRBD2,.,TRBV20-1,TRBJ2-1,TGCAGTGCTAGGAAGGAAGCGGGAGGGTATCGCTATGAGCAGTTCTTC,CSARKEAGGYRYEQFF
.,few,TRBV29-1,TRBJ2-1,TGCAGCGTTGAAGAGCCCAATGAGCAGTTCTTC,CSVEEPNEQFF
TRBD2,.,TRBV9,TRBJ2-7,TGTGCCAGCAGCGGATCGGGACTAGCGGGAGACGAGCAGTACTTC,CASSGSGLAGDEQYF
.,.,TRBV7-2,TRBJ2-4,TGTGCCAGCAGCTTAGTGCTTACAGACGCCAAAAACATTCAGTACTTC,CASSLVLTDAKNIQYF
.,few,TRBV2,TRBJ2-2,TGTGCCAGCAGTGGCGGGGTGGTCACCGGGGAGCTGTTTTTT,CASSGGVVTGELFF
.,.,TRBV28,TRBJ2-5,TGTGCCAGCAGTTTCTCATCGTCGAAGACCCAGTACTTC,CASSFSSSKTQYF
.,.,TRBV12-3/TRBV12-4,TRBJ1-5,TGTGCCAGCAGTTTAGCGTCAGCCCATGGCAATCAGCCCCAGCATTTT,CASSLASAHGNQPQHF
.,.,TRBV18,TRBJ1-6,TGTGCCAGCTCATCTTCTCAGGGGACTGATAATTCACCCCTCCACTTT,CASSSSQGTDNSPLHF
.,few,TRBV6-1,TRBJ2-1,TGTGCCAGCACGGCTTCCGGGGGTTGGAATGAGCAGTTCTTC,CASTASGGWNEQFF
.,few,TRBV11-1,TRBJ1-2,TGTGTCAGCAGCTTTGGCTCGGGGAACGGCTACACCTTC,CVSSFGSGNGYTF
TRBD2,few,TRBV20-1,TRBJ2-1,TGCAGTGCCCCTTGGACTAGCGGGAGAGGGGGCAATGAGCAGTTCTTC,CSAPWTSGRGGNEQFF
TRBD2,.,TRBV9,TRBJ2-1,TGTGCCAGCAGCGCCCCACTAGCGACCGGTGGTGGTGGGTCCTACAATGAGCAGTTCTTC,CASSAPLATGGGGSYNEQFF
.,.,TRBV20-1,TRBJ2-5,TGCAGTGATACAGGCTGGGGGCAAGAGACCCAGTACTTC,CSDTGWGQETQYF
.,.,TRBV29-1,TRBJ2-1,TGCAGCGTTGAAGGGGTCCCCTACAATGAGCAGTTCTTC,CSVEGVPYNEQFF
.,.,TRBV10-3,TRBJ1-1,TGTGCCATCAGTGAGGTTTCCCCGAACACTGAAGCTTTCTTT,CAISEVSPNTEAFF
.,.,TRBV6-1,TRBJ2-1,TGTGCCAGCAGTGAACCAGCCCAAGGTGAGCAGTTCTTC,CASSEPAQGEQFF
TRBD1,few,TRBV4-3,TRBJ2-5,TGCGCCAGCAGCCAAGCCACCGGGACAGGGGCCTACAATGAGCAATTCTTC,CASSQATGTGAYNEQFF
TRBD1,.,TRBV4-3,TRBJ2-7,TGCGCCAGCAGCCAGAAGGACAGGGCAGGCTACGAGCAGTACTTC,CASSQKDRAGYEQYF
TRBD2,.,TRBV7-9,TRBJ2-1,TGTGCCGGCAGCCTAGCCCTCAGCGGGGCCAATGAGCAGTTCTTC,CAGSLALSGANEQFF
.,.,TRBV4-3,TRBJ2-5,TGCGCCAGCAGCCCGGGGTCCGGAGACCAAGAGACCCAGTACTTC,CASSPGSGDQETQYF
TRBD1,.,TRBV12-3/TRBV12-4,TRBJ2-7,TGTGCCAGCAGTCCGCAGACAGGGGTCACGTACGAGCAGTACTTC,CASSPQTGVTYEQYF
TRBD2,.,TRBV15,TRBJ2-3,TGTGCCGCCAGCAGTCCGGGACTAGCATCGGATACGCAGTATTTT,CAASSPGLASDTQYF
TRBD1,few,TRBV28,TRBJ2-5,TGTGCCAGCTACAAGGGACAGGGGCCGCAAGAGACCCAGTACTTC,CASYKGQGPQETQYF
.,.,TRBV11-2,TRBJ2-2,TGTGCCAGCAGCTTAATGCTACCCGGGGAGCTGTTTTTT,CASSLMLPGELFF
.,.,TRBV15,TRBJ2-1,TGTGCCACCAGCAGGACAGGACTAGTGGCCCCTCGGGGGCAGTTCTTC,CATSRTGLVAPRGQFF
TRBD2,once,TRBV5-5,TRBJ2-1,TGTGCCAGCAGCAGGACTAGCGCCAGTCACAATGAGCAGTTCTTC,CASSRTSASHNEQFF
.,few,TRBV13,TRBJ2-2,TGTGCCAGCAGCTTATACTCCCAACCCGGGGAGCTGTTTTTT,CASSLYSQPGELFF
TRBD1,.,TRBV29-1,TRBJ2-5,TGCAGCGCTTTGGACAGGGGACAGACCCAGTACTTC,CSALDRGQTQYF
TRBD2,.,TRBV7-2,TRBJ2-4,TGTGCCAGCAGCCCCTTAGCGGGAGGGCTCGGCAGGGACAAAAACATTCAGTACTTC,CASSPLAGGLGRDKNIQYF
.,.,TRBV12-3/TRBV12-4,TRBJ2-5,TGTGCCAGCAGCCCCGGGGTAGTCAGTTCTGAGACCCAGTACTTC,CASSPGVVSSETQYF